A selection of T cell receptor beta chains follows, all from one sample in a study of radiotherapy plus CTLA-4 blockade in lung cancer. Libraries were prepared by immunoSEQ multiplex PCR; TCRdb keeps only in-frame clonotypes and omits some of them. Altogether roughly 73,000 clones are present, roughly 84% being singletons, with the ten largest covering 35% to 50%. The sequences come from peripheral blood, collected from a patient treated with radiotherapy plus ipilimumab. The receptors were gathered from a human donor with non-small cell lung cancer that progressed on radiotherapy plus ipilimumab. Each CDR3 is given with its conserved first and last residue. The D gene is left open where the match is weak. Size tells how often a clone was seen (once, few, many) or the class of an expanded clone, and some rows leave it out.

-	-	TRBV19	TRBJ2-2	TGTGCCAGTACCCCGACGGGGAACACCGGGGAGCTGTTTTTT	CASTPTGNTGELFF
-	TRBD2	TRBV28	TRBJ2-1	TGTGCCAGCAGTTCAGCCGGGACTAGACAGCATGAGCAGTTCTTC	CASSSAGTRQHEQFF
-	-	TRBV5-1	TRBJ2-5	TGCGCCAGCAGCTTGGGGTTTGGCCAAGAGACCCAGTACTTC	CASSLGFGQETQYF
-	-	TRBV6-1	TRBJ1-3	TGTGCCAGCAGAGACGGACAGAGTCCTGGAAACACCATATATTTT	CASRDGQSPGNTIYF
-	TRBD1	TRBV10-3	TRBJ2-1	TGTGCCACCTACGCGGACAGGACAATCAATGAGCAGTTCTTC	CATYADRTINEQFF
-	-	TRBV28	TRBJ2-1	TGTGCCAGCAGTTACCTTAGCTCCTACAATGAGCAGTTCTTC	CASSYLSSYNEQFF
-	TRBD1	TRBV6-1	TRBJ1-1	TGTGCCAGCAGTGCCCGGGACAGGCTTACTGAAGCTTTCTTT	CASSARDRLTEAFF
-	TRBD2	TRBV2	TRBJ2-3	TGTGCCAGCAGTGAACTAGCGGGAGGGCAGGCGACGCAGTATTTT	CASSELAGGQATQYF
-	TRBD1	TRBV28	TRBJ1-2	TGTGCCAGCAGTTCCCCCGGGACAGGACCGCGAGGCTACACCTTC	CASSSPGTGPRGYTF
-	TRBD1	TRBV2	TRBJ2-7	TGTGCCAGCAGAGAACAGGGGGCCTCCTACGAGCAGTACTTC	CASREQGASYEQYF
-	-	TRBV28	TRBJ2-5	TGTGCCAGCAGTCCACCAGGGTGGGGGCTTGGCACCCAGTACTTC	CASSPPGWGLGTQYF
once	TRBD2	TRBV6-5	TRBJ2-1	TGTGCCAGCAGTTACCGGGGACTAGCGGGATTTGAGCAGTTCTTC	CASSYRGLAGFEQFF
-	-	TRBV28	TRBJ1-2	TGTGCCAGCAGTTTTAGGGGCAGGAACTATGGCTACACCTTC	CASSFRGRNYGYTF
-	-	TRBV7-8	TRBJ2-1	TGTGCCAGCAGCCCGGAGCAGTTCTTC	CASSPEQFF
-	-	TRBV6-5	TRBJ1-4	TGTGCCAGCAGTTACTCACAGGGCATTAATGAAAAACTGTTTTTT	CASSYSQGINEKLFF
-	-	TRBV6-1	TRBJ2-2	TGTGCCAGCAAGAGCAGGAGCACCGGGGAGCTGTTTTTT	CASKSRSTGELFF
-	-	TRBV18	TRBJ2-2	TGTGCCAGCTCACCAAGTCCGGGGGGCAGGACCGGGGAGCTGTTTTTT	CASSPSPGGRTGELFF
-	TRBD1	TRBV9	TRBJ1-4	TGTGCCAGCAGCGGCTCCTGGACAGGGAGGGAAAAACTGTTTTTT	CASSGSWTGREKLFF
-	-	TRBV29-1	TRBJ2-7	TGCAGCGGACGCAGGGGCTACGAGCAGTACTTC	CSGRRGYEQYF
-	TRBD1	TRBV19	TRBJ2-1	TGTGCCAGTAAGCAAGGACAGGGGAACAATGAGCAGTTCTTC	CASKQGQGNNEQFF
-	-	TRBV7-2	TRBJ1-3	TGTGCCAGCAGCTTAGATGGGTTGGGAAACACCATATATTTT	CASSLDGLGNTIYF
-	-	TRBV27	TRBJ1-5	TGTGCCAGCAGTTTCCGGAGTCTTCTGTCCCAGGTCAATCAGCCCCAGCATTTT	CASSFRSLLSQVNQPQHF
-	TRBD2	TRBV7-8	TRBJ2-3	TGTGCCAGCAGCTTATTTTACCCCCTGGGACTAGCTGTCACAGATACGCAGTATTTT	CASSLFYPLGLAVTDTQYF
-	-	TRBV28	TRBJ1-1	TGTGCCAGCAGTTCACCAGGGACTCGAGGGGCTTTCTTT	CASSSPGTRGAFF
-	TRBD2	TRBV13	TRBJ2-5	TGTGCCAGCAGCTTATTCTTTCAAGCGGGGGAGACCCAGTACTTC	CASSLFFQAGETQYF
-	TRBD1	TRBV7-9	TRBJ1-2	TGTGCCAGCAGCTTTGGGGACAGGGGGCAGAGTGGCTACACCTTC	CASSFGDRGQSGYTF
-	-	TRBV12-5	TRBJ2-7	TGTGCTAGTGGTTTGGTAGGTGGTCCGGCGGGCGAGCAGTACTTC	CASGLVGGPAGEQYF
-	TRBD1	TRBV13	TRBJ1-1	TGTGCCAGCAGACCTACCGGGACAGATTTGAACACTGAAGCTTTCTTT	CASRPTGTDLNTEAFF
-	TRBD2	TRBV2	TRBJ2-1	TGTGCCAGAAACACCGGGACTAGCGGTTACAATGAGCAGTTCTTC	CARNTGTSGYNEQFF
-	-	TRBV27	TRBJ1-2	TGTGCCAGCAGTTCGATAGGGAGAGGGGTTGGGGCCTATGGCTACACCTTC	CASSSIGRGVGAYGYTF
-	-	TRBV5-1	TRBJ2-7	TGCGCCAGCAGCAAATGGACAGACGAGCAGTACTTC	CASSKWTDEQYF
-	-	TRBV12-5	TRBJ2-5	TGTGCTAGTGGGGTGCCAGCCACAAACGGGGAGACCCAGTACTTC	CASGVPATNGETQYF
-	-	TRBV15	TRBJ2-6	TGTGCCACCAGCAGAGACGAAGGGTCTGGGGCCAACGTCCTGACTTTC	CATSRDEGSGANVLTF
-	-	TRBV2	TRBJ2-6	TGTGCCAGCAGTACAAGACGGGGCTCTGGGGCCAACGTCCTGACTTTC	CASSTRRGSGANVLTF
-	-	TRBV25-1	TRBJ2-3	TGTGCCAGCAGTTGGGTTAGCACAGATACGCAGTATTTT	CASSWVSTDTQYF
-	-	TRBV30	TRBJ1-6	TGTGCCTGGAGTCCTGTGTCAGGGAGCAATTCACCCCTCCACTTT	CAWSPVSGSNSPLHF
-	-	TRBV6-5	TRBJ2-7	TGTGCCAGCAGGGGCCGCGGGGACACCTCCTACGAGCAGTACTTC	CASRGRGDTSYEQYF
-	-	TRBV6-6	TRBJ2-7	TGTGCCAGCAGTTACGTTACGGGCAGAACATACGAGCAGTACTTC	CASSYVTGRTYEQYF
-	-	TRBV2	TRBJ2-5	TGTGCCAGCACCACCGGTGAAGCGGCTCAAGAGACCCAGTACTTC	CASTTGEAAQETQYF
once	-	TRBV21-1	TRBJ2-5	TGTGCCAGCACCGAACGGGGGGGCAGAATACAAGAGACCCAGTACTTC	CASTERGGRIQETQYF
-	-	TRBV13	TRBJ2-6	TGTGCCAGCAGCTTATTTGGGGCACTCTCTGGGGCCAACGTCCTGACTTTC	CASSLFGALSGANVLTF
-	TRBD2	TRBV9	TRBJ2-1	TGTGCCAGCAGCCACCGTAGCGGGAGCTCCTACAATGAGCAGTTCTTC	CASSHRSGSSYNEQFF
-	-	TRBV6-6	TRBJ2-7	TGTGCCAGCAGTATTAAGCGGGACACCTACGAGCAGTACTTC	CASSIKRDTYEQYF
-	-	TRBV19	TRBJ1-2	TGTGCCAGCCGAGGCACAGACTTTTATGGCTACACCTTC	CASRGTDFYGYTF
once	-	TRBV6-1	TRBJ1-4	TGTGCCAGCAGTGAATCATTCCGAGGGGAAAAACTGTTTTTT	CASSESFRGEKLFF